These T cell receptor beta chains were read from a single sample in a study of Graves' ophthalmopathy and Graves' hyperthyroidism. TCRdb redid the calling of the multiplex PCR reads with MiXCR, one entry per CDR3 protein. The data show 1 million to 1.3 million distinct CDR3 sequences, roughly two fifths seen once. Material for sequencing was peripheral blood or thyroid tissue (not recorded which). The receptors originated from an adult man with Graves' hyperthyroidism. The CDR3 runs from the conserved cysteine through the conserved F or W. The D gene is left open where the match is weak. Expanded clones are given a class, and other clones once, few, many or no size at all.

v_gene	j_gene	abundance	d_gene	CDR3aa	CDR3nt
TRBV6-5	TRBJ2-7	-	TRBD1	CASSYSKGTGNYEQYF	TGTGCCAGCAGTTACTCGAAAGGGACAGGGAACTACGAGCAGTACTTC
TRBV19	TRBJ1-6	many	-	CASSIRTETNSPLHF	TGTGCCAGTAGTATACGGACAGAAACAAATTCACCCCTCCACTTT
TRBV15	TRBJ2-7	-	TRBD1	CATSKRQSHRTGAYEQYF	TGTGCCACCAGCAAGAGACAAAGCCACCGGACAGGGGCCTACGAGCAGTACTTC
TRBV7-9	TRBJ2-2	-	-	CASSSLRAHTGELFF	TGTGCCAGCAGCTCCCTGAGGGCCCACACCGGGGAGCTGTTTTTT
TRBV7-8	TRBJ2-5	-	TRBD1	CASSFKDRGRVEGLVPETQYF	TGTGCCAGCAGCTTCAAGGACAGGGGGCGCGTAGAAGGACTAGTCCCCGAGACCCAGTACTTC
TRBV7-9	TRBJ1-4	few	TRBD1	CASSKDRGSEKLFF	TGTGCCAGCAGCAAGGACAGGGGGAGTGAAAAACTGTTTTTT
TRBV5-1	TRBJ1-6	few	-	CASSSRGGDSPLHF	TGCGCCAGCAGCTCTCGAGGGGGTGATTCACCCCTCCACTTT
TRBV11-2	TRBJ1-6	many	-	CASSLVGQGSYNSPLHF	TGTGCCAGCAGCTTAGTGGGGCAGGGGTCCTATAATTCACCCCTCCACTTT
TRBV7-2	TRBJ2-5	few	-	CASSLEAGEETQYF	TGTGCCAGCAGCTTAGAGGCCGGGGAAGAGACCCAGTACTTC
TRBV5-1	TRBJ2-7	many	-	CASSFSGGGVGEQYF	TGCGCCAGCAGCTTCTCGGGCGGTGGAGTGGGAGAGCAGTACTTC
TRBV7-9	TRBJ2-7	-	-	CASSQDKGSYEQYF	TGCGCCAGCAGCCAGGACAAAGGCAGCTACGAGCAGTACTTC
TRBV2	TRBJ2-7	-	TRBD1	CASSVEMYGTGQREQYF	TGTGCCAGCAGTGTAGAAATGTATGGGACAGGGCAGCGCGAGCAGTACTTC
TRBV12-3/TRBV12-4	TRBJ2-6	many	TRBD1	CASSLGQAGANVLTF	TGTGCCAGCAGTCTCGGACAGGCTGGGGCCAACGTCCTGACTTTC
TRBV30	TRBJ1-2	-	-	CAWSPEGSDYGYTF	TGTGCCTGGAGCCCCGAGGGGTCGGACTATGGCTACACCTTC
TRBV15	TRBJ1-5	many	-	CATSRRRVGNQPQHF	TGTGCCACCAGCAGACGCAGGGTGGGCAATCAGCCCCAGCATTTT
TRBV9	TRBJ1-5	many	-	CASSEGGGPNQPQHF	TGTGCCAGCAGCGAGGGAGGGGGTCCCAATCAGCCCCAGCATTTT
TRBV7-9	TRBJ1-2	many	-	CASSFSRKLAF	TGTGCCAGCAGCTTCTCGCGAAAATTGGCCTTC
TRBV6-5	TRBJ2-7	-	TRBD1	CASSYYGQGGYDQYF	TGTGCCAGCAGTTACTACGGACAGGGAGGATACGATCAGTACTTC
TRBV20-1	TRBJ1-5	many	-	CSARGGGWSQHF	TGCAGTGCTAGAGGGGGGGGATGGTCCCAGCATTTT
TRBV7-3	TRBJ2-5	many	TRBD2	CASSRGLADKETQYF	TGTGCCAGCAGCCGAGGCCTAGCGGATAAAGAGACCCAGTACTTC
TRBV20-1	TRBJ2-7	-	-	CSAPLRESRYEQYF	TGCAGTGCGCCCCTCCGGGAGTCCCGCTACGAGCAGTACTTC
TRBV20-1	TRBJ2-7	few	TRBD2	CSAPKLAGGYEQYF	TGCAGTGCCCCAAAGCTAGCGGGAGGCTACGAGCAGTACTTC
TRBV29-1	TRBJ2-2	-	TRBD1	CSVEAQGVGELFF	TGCAGCGTTGAAGCTCAGGGGGTCGGGGAGCTGTTTTTT
TRBV7-3	TRBJ2-2	many	TRBD2	CASSLLAAGELFF	TGTGCCAGCAGCTTACTAGCGGCCGGGGAGCTGTTTTTT
TRBV29-1	TRBJ2-1	few	TRBD2	CSVGTSGAEQFF	TGCAGCGTCGGGACTAGCGGGGCTGAGCAGTTCTTC